This T cell receptor beta chain is drawn from a study of blood T cell repertoires in COVID-19. Study-level background: PBMCs, B-cell-depleted T cells, or T cells were the source of the cDNA or gDNA that made up the material.

As for this clone: The sample holds other DNA sequences that translate to the same CDR3.

Original processing methods: Using reference gene primer amplification, nucleated cell counts were estimated. The method was immunoSEQ multiplex PCR; TCRdb's version includes in-frame clones alone and lacks a portion of them. V, J and clone size are taken as reported in that table, and D and trimming were inferred from the DNA itself. The sample has fewer than 200,000 clones, about four fifths seen once. Unmatched junction bases numbered 3, after V lost 0 bases and J lost 1 base. Germline V lookup: CDR1 SGHRS, CDR2 YFSETQ. The CDR3 covers 16 residues. The TCR was taken from a woman older than 75 with acute or convalescent COVID-19. The chain employs TRBV5-1 and TRBJ2-2, with 7 nucleotides matching TRBD1. Sample: peripheral blood. CDR3 DNA: TGCGCCAGCAGCTTGGTTGGGACAGTGAACACCGGGGAGCTGTTTTTT. Translation gives CASSLVGTVNTGELFF.